Presented here are 18 T cell receptor beta chains from one specimen sequenced in a study of blood T cell repertoires in COVID-19. The data were produced by immunoSEQ multiplex PCR, yet TCRdb's version contains in-frame clones alone and is incomplete. The sample yields around 310,000 clones, roughly 89% seen once. The source material was PBMCs or T cells enriched from blood (not recorded which). Source of these receptors: a woman younger than 45 who had recovered from COVID-19.

This sequence joins TRBV3-1 (or the pseudogene TRBV3-2) and TRBJ2-5, with 9 bases fitting TRBD1. The V gene end was trimmed by 4 bases and the J gene end by 5 bases; junction bases not matched to a gene: 14. Per the germline V gene, CDR1 is LGHDT and CDR2 is YNNKEL (reference sequence). The CDR3 runs to 17 residues. CDR3 bases: TGTGCCAGCAGCCTCCGACAGGGGGGCGCGGTGTGGGAGACCCAGTACTTC. Translating gives CASSLRQGGAVWETQYF.

The rearrangement links TRBV14 to TRBJ1-1; TRBD1 aligns across 8 bases. This CDR3 region has 15 residues. Germline V gene lookup returns CDR1 SGHDN and CDR2 FVKESK. V shed 4 bases, J shed 8 bases, and the junction held 12 bases outside the gene matches. CDR3 sequence reads: CASSRLDRALVEAFF. The CDR3 DNA follows: TGTGCCAGCAGCCGATTGGACAGGGCCCTCGTCGAAGCTTTCTTT. The entire variable domain, with the rest obtained from reference TRBV14 and TRBJ1-1, is as follows: EAGVTQFPSHSVIEKGQTVTLRCDPISGHDNLYWYRRVMGKEIKFLLHFVKESKQDESGMPNNRFLAERTGGTYSTLKVQPAELEDSGVYFCASSRLDRALVEAFFGQGTRLTVV.

Only one count was recorded for this clone. The chain carries TRBV2 and TRBJ2-1, with 9 positions matching TRBD1. The CDR3 is made up of 12 amino acids. V was clipped by 8 bases and J by 5 bases; unmatched bases: 1. Germline lookup yields CDR1 SNHLY and CDR2 FYNNEI. CDR3 sequence (DNA): TGTGCCAGCCGACAGGGGGACAATGAGCAGTTCTTC. Encoded protein: CASRQGDNEQFF.

The chain links TRBV7-2 to TRBJ1-5, with D perhaps matching TRBD1 (6 bases). This CDR3 spans 17 amino acids. The germline V and J ends were trimmed by 0 bases and 5 bases, with 17 bases remaining between them. The germline V gene has CDR1 SGHTA and CDR2 FQGNSA. The CDR3 DNA follows: TGTGCCAGCAGCTTAGCGCGGGGGGCCGCATCTTATCAGCCCCAGCATTTT. Protein sequence: CASSLARGAASYQPQHF.

The chain joins TRBV10-1 to TRBJ2-3; TRBD1 matches 7 bases. J lost 7 bases, V lost 8 bases, and 15 bases had no gene match. Germline CDR1 reads WNHNN; CDR2 reads SYGVQD (reference sequence). CDR3 length: 15 amino acids. CDR3: CASSRGRAIRNTQYF. The DNA for the CDR3 is TGCGCCAGCTCGAGGGGGCGGGCCATCCGAAATACGCAGTATTTT.

This chain connects TRBV4-1 to TRBJ1-5, with D maybe TRBD1 (6 bases). The V end was cut by 1 base, the J end by 0 bases, with 19 bases between. The CDR3 is 19 residues long. CDR1 MGHRA and CDR2 YSYEKL come from the germline V gene. The CDR3 sequence is CASSQGRGIDNYSNQPQHF. The CDR3 DNA follows: TGCGCCAGCAGCCAAGGAAGGGGGATTGACAATTATAGCAATCAGCCCCAGCATTTT.

This chain links TRBV5-5 with TRBJ1-1; the D is unclear. V shed 3 bases and J shed 0 bases, with 12 bases lying between them. The CDR3 loop spans 15 amino acids. The germline V gene encodes CDR1 SGHKS and CDR2 YYEKEE (reference sequence). CDR3 residues: CASSSTGALNTEAFF. The CDR3 coding sequence is TGTGCCAGCAGCTCGACCGGAGCGTTGAACACTGAAGCTTTCTTT.

The rearrangement links TRBV2 to TRBJ1-2; D is possibly TRBD1 (6 bases). The ends were cut back, 7 bases at V and 5 bases at J, with 23 bases in the middle. The CDR3 covers 16 residues. Per the germline V gene, CDR1 is SNHLY and CDR2 is FYNNEI. The CDR3 DNA sequence: TGTGCCAGCAACCAAGAGGGACAAGGGAATTTATATGGCTACACCTTC. Translated, it gives CASNQEGQGNLYGYTF.

The chain links TRBV30 to TRBJ1-6; D might be TRBD1 (6 bases). The CDR3 sequence is 13 residues long. CDR1 and CDR2 from the germline V gene are GTSNPN and SVGIG (reference sequence). Trimming shortened V by 5 bases and J by 9 bases, and 14 bases separated the two germline ends. The CDR3, as DNA: TGTGCCTGGGCCGGGACACCTTTTTCACCCCTCCACTTT. This translates into CAWAGTPFSPLHF.

The sample holds one count of this clone. The chain has TRBV7-2 and TRBJ2-7; the D gene is possibly TRBD2 (5 bases). Trimming removed 3 bases from V and 5 bases from J, with 11 bases in between. CDR1 and CDR2 from the germline V gene are SGHTA and FQGNSA. The CDR3 is made up of 13 amino acids. The CDR3 nucleotides read TGTGCCAGCAGCTTGAGTCACGGGAACGAGCAGTACTTC. This translates into CASSLSHGNEQYF.

About this clone itself: Other nucleotide sequences in the sample specify the same CDR3. This chain connects TRBV29-1 to TRBJ2-3; maybe TRBD2 (6 bases). The germline gives CDR1 SQVTM, CDR2 ANQGSEA. This CDR3 has 14 amino acids. Trimming stripped 1 base from V and 0 bases from J, with 8 bases between. DNA for the CDR3: TGCAGCGTTGAAGGCGGGATCAGCACAGATACGCAGTATTTT. Translation gives CSVEGGISTDTQYF.

The chain uses TRBV7-9 and TRBJ2-7, with D possibly being TRBD2 (6 bases). CDR1 SEHNR and CDR2 FQNEAQ come from the germline V gene (reference sequence). CDR3 length: 15 amino acids. V was cut by 5 bases and J by 0 bases, with 14 bases left in between. CDR3 in amino acids: CASSQRLDNSYEQYF. The CDR3, as DNA: TGTGCCAGCAGCCAGCGACTAGACAACTCCTACGAGCAGTACTTC.

The V call is TRBV27, the J call TRBJ2-3; a possible D gene is TRBD2 (7 bases). Per germline, CDR1 MNHEY and CDR2 SMNVEV (reference sequence). CDR3 length: 14 amino acids. V shed 7 bases and J shed 3 bases, with 14 bases lying between them. The DNA of the CDR3 is TGTGCCAGCACCGGGGGGCGTCTGACAGATACGCAGTATTTT. Translation: CASTGGRLTDTQYF.

This clone was seen a single time. The V and J genes are TRBV7-2 and TRBJ1-5; D is possibly TRBD1 (5 bases). Germline CDR1 and CDR2: SGHTA and FQGNSA. The CDR3 is 12 residues long. V lost 5 bases and J 8 bases, leaving 10 bases between the germline ends. CDR3 amino acids: CASSLRGEPQHF. DNA of the CDR3: TGTGCCAGCAGCCTACGGGGGGAGCCCCAGCATTTT.

V and J are TRBV2 and TRBJ2-3; D is possibly TRBD1 (6 bases). CDR1 is SNHLY and CDR2 is FYNNEI in the germline V gene. The ends were cut back, 6 bases at V and 2 bases at J, with 15 bases in the middle. The CDR3 contains 15 residues. The DNA for the CDR3 is TGTGCCAGCAGCGGAGCGGACAGATTCACAGATACGCAGTATTTT. Translating gives CASSGADRFTDTQYF.

CDR3 loop: CAWSSGLLSTHTEAFF. CDR3 in DNA: TGTGCCTGGAGTTCGGGTCTCTTATCCACCCACACTGAAGCTTTCTTT. This chain links TRBV30 with TRBJ1-1; D gene unclear. Trimming pared 2 bases from V and 3 bases from J, leaving 19 bases between. CDR3 size: 16 residues. The germline gives CDR1 GTSNPN, CDR2 SVGIG (reference sequence). The complete variable domain, with remaining parts taken from reference TRBV30 and TRBJ1-1, reads SQTIHQWPATLVQPVGSPLSLECTVEGTSNPNLYWYRQAAGRGLQLLFYSVGIGQISSEVPQNLSASRPQDRQFILSSKKLLLSDSGFYLCAWSSGLLSTHTEAFFGQGTRLTVV.

The genes are TRBV3-1 (or the pseudogene TRBV3-2) and TRBJ2-2; TRBD2 aligns across 9 bases. The CDR3 contains 18 residues. V lost 0 bases, J lost 6 bases, and 11 bases stayed unmatched. The germline CDR1 and CDR2 sequences are LGHDT and YNNKEL (reference sequence). The CDR3 spells CASSQDQGVAGAAGELFF. CDR3 DNA: TGTGCCAGCAGCCAAGATCAGGGAGTAGCGGGAGCGGCCGGGGAGCTGTTTTTT.

V gene TRBV12-3 or TRBV12-4 combines with J gene TRBJ2-5; no definite D call. V shed 7 bases and J shed 4 bases, with 10 bases lying between them. CDR3 size: 12 residues. The CDR3 is CASTLRSETQYF. The CDR3 nucleotides are TGTGCCAGCACCTTACGGTCAGAGACCCAGTACTTC.